A single sample is the source of the 28 T cell receptor beta chains below, sequenced in a study of blood T cells in healthy people across ages. Together with a sample-barcoded 5' primer, a J-beta primer mix was included in a second PCR lasting about 7 to 11 cycles. From the 5' RACE reads, TCRdb called clonotypes with MiXCR, one entry per CDR3 protein. This table has 1.5 million or so distinct CDR3 sequences, about 45% appearing once. The sample taken for sequencing was blood. These receptor sequences come from a young woman in good health.

This clonotype was recorded once. V and J are TRBV3-1 and TRBJ1-5, with TRBD1 as a possible D gene (5 bases). V shed 6 bases and J shed 4 bases, with 16 bases lying between them. This CDR3 has 15 amino acids. Germline lookup yields CDR1 LGHDT and CDR2 YNNKEL (reference sequence). The CDR3 loop is CASSSAWGSNQPQHF. The CDR3 DNA follows: TGTGCCAGCAGTTCTGCATGGGGGTCGAATCAGCCCCAGCATTTT. Based on the CDR3 plus reference TRBV3-1 and TRBJ1-5, the full variable domain is DTAVSQTPKYLVTQMGNDKSIKCEQNLGHDTMYWYKQDSKKFLKIMFSYNNKELIINETVPNRFSPKSPDKAHLNLHINSLELGDSAVYFCASSSAWGSNQPQHFGDGTRLSIL.

The rearrangement uses TRBV2 and TRBJ2-2, with 14 nucleotides matching TRBD2. The CDR3 consists of 19 residues. Per the germline V gene, CDR1 is SNHLY and CDR2 is FYNNEI. Trimming removed 4 bases from V and 6 bases from J; junction bases left unmatched: 13. CDR3: CASSGIPGTSGSRSGELFF. The CDR3 DNA sequence: TGTGCCAGCAGTGGAATTCCCGGGACTAGCGGGAGCAGGTCCGGGGAGCTGTTTTTT.

The rearrangement uses TRBV9 and TRBJ2-1; 8 positions agree with TRBD1. The J call may be faulty, since TRBJ2-7 better matches the DNA end. The CDR3 spans 15 residues. Looked up from germline, CDR1 is SGDLS and CDR2 is YYNGEE. CDR3 amino acids: CASSVGWDRYNEQYF. The CDR3 DNA reads TGTGCCAGCAGCGTAGGGTGGGACAGGTACAATGAGCAGTACTTC.

The J gene is TRBJ2-2, the V gene TRBV27; 8 nucleotides line up with TRBD1. The germline CDR1 and CDR2 sequences are MNHEY and SMNVEV (reference sequence). This CDR3 spans 16 amino acids. Trimming took 1 base from V and 7 from J; bases not matched to a gene: 8. The CDR3 DNA is TGTGCCAGCAGTTTATGGGGCAGGGGGCTTAGCGGGGAGCTGTTTTTT. Amino acid sequence: CASSLWGRGLSGELFF.

Comments on this clonotype: At one boundary the junction diverges from the germline segment, which might be a read error. The chain is built from TRBV10-3 and TRBJ1-1; TRBD1 is a possible D gene (5 bases). This CDR3 contains 14 residues. Germline V CDR1 and CDR2: ENHRY, SYGVKD. The CDR3 DNA reads TGTGCCATCAGTGACAGGGCCGGGAACACTAAAGCTTTCTTT. Translation: CAISDRAGNTKAFF.

This clonotype showed up just a few times. The chain recombines TRBV20-1 with TRBJ1-1; TRBD1 matches 7 bases. Germline loops: CDR1 DFQATT, CDR2 SNEGSKA (reference sequence). V gave up 4 bases and J gave up 0 bases; unmatched junction bases: 5. The CDR3 contains 14 residues. The CDR3 region has the DNA TGCAGTGCTAACAGGGGATATATGAACACTGAAGCTTTCTTT. Translation: CSANRGYMNTEAFF.

DNA for the CDR3: TGTGCCAGTAGGACCGGGGGCAGGACAGATACGCAGTATTTT. It is translated as CASRTGGRTDTQYF. The chain joins TRBV19 to TRBJ2-3; the D call may be TRBD1 or TRBD2 (6 bases each). Deletions cut 6 bases from V and 3 bases from J, with 13 bases between. Germline V CDR1 and CDR2: LNHDA, SQIVND (reference sequence). This CDR3 is 14 amino acids long.

About this clonotype itself: Relative to the germline gene, one junction end is altered; a read error may explain this. The rearrangement joins TRBV29-1 to TRBJ1-1; no firm D call. The CDR3 runs to 13 residues. Germline V CDR1 and CDR2: SQVTM, ANQGSEA. CDR3 in DNA: TGCGGCGTGATCCCCATATCGAACACTGAAGCTTTCTTT. Protein product: CGVIPISNTEAFF.

V usage is TRBV7-2 and J usage is TRBJ2-7; 9 bases map to TRBD2. The DNA end is a closer match to TRBJ2-5, so the J assignment may be wrong. Germline-derived CDR1 and CDR2 are SGHTA and FQGNSA. CDR3 size: 15 residues. The chain's CDR3 is CASRTGTSGLETQYF. The CDR3 DNA follows: TGTGCCAGCAGGACTGGAACTAGCGGGTTGGAGACCCAGTACTTC.

At least ten counts were recorded for this clonotype. The chain combines TRBV4-3 with TRBJ2-5; D gene ambiguous. Trimming removed 0 bases at V and 5 bases at J, with 13 bases between. The germline gives CDR1 LGHNA, CDR2 YSLEER. The length of the CDR3 is 15 residues. CDR3 nucleotide sequence: TGCGCCAGCAGCCAAGATATCACGTTAAGGGAGACCCAGTACTTC. It encodes CASSQDITLRETQYF.

The chain couples TRBV27 to TRBJ1-1, with 7 bases lining up with TRBD1. Germline CDR1 MNHEY, CDR2 SMNVEV (reference sequence). This CDR3 region has 15 residues. Trimming removed 4 bases from V and 6 bases from J; junction bases left unmatched: 11. CDR3 coding DNA: TGTGCCAGCAGTTCTCAGGGGACAGTAGAGCCTGAAGCTTTCTTT. Translation gives CASSSQGTVEPEAFF.

The chain is built from TRBV7-2 and TRBJ2-7, with 10 bases identical to TRBD1. Germline CDR1 is SGHTA and CDR2 is FQGNSA. J gave up 3 bases and V 4 bases, and 9 bases lay outside the gene matches. The CDR3 extends over 16 amino acids. The CDR3 coding sequence is TGTGCCAGCAGCTCCGGGACAGGGGCCCGATTCTACGAGCAGTACTTC. Its translation: CASSSGTGARFYEQYF.

This clonotype was seen a handful of times. The chain couples TRBV12-3 or TRBV12-4 to TRBJ1-2; D is perhaps TRBD1 (6 bases). Trimming shortened V by 5 bases and J by 8 bases, and 18 bases separated the two germline ends. The CDR3 loop spans 14 amino acids. CDR3: CASSQDSAYGGYTF. The CDR3 nucleotides are TGTGCCAGCAGTCAGGACAGCGCCTACGGAGGCTACACCTTC.

J is TRBJ2-7 and V is TRBV30; D is unclear. The CDR3 loop spans 13 amino acids. From germline, CDR1 is GTSNPN and CDR2 SVGIG (reference sequence). Trimming left V 5 bases short and J 2 bases short, with 13 bases between. The CDR3 DNA follows: TGTGCCTGGGGGATCAAATCGACCTACGAGCAGTACTTC. This codes for CAWGIKSTYEQYF.

V and J are TRBV7-2 and TRBJ1-1, with a weak D call TRBD1 (6 bases). The V and J ends lost 7 bases and 5 bases respectively, with 17 bases between them. Germline V gene data show CDR1 as SGHTA and CDR2 as FQGNSA. The CDR3 is 14 residues long. The CDR3 bases are TGTGCCAGCACCCGCGGGGGGGCCCAGACTGAAGCTTTCTTT. It encodes CASTRGGAQTEAFF.

This chain uses TRBV12-5 with TRBJ1-2; D uncertain. Germline CDR1 and CDR2: LGHNT and FRNRAP. The CDR3 extends over 16 amino acids. V was pared by 5 bases and J by 5 bases, with 21 bases between. The CDR3 loop reads CASGPGGWRNWYGYTF. CDR3 nucleotides: TGTGCTAGTGGTCCGGGTGGATGGAGGAATTGGTATGGCTACACCTTC.

The sample holds a few counts of this clonotype. The chain recombines TRBV27 with TRBJ1-1, with D maybe TRBD1 (6 bases). The germline gives CDR1 MNHEY, CDR2 SMNVEV (reference sequence). CDR3 length equals 16 residues. Trimming pared 6 bases from V and 1 base from J, leaving 18 bases between. CDR3 protein: CASSPAGGGWNTEAFF. The CDR3 DNA sequence: TGTGCCAGCAGCCCGGCGGGGGGGGGCTGGAACACTGAAGCTTTCTTT.

On this clonotype itself: A read error may account for a junction end that differs from germline. V is TRBV7-7 and J is TRBJ2-1, with a possible D match to TRBD2 (5 bases). Germline CDR1 is SSHAT and CDR2 is FNYEAQ (reference sequence). The CDR3 has 16 residues. The CDR3 region is CASSLAIGSSYNEQFF. For the CDR3, the DNA is TGTGCTAGCAGCTTAGCGATCGGAAGCTCCTACAATGAGCAGTTCTTC.

This clonotype was found many times. The rearrangement joins TRBV6-6 to TRBJ2-1, with unresolved D. Trimming pared 8 bases from V and 4 bases from J, leaving 9 bases between. This CDR3 has 12 residues. Germline lookup yields CDR1 MNHNY and CDR2 SVGAGI (reference sequence). The CDR3: CASGDSYNEQFF. DNA of the CDR3: TGTGCCAGCGGCGACTCTTACAATGAGCAGTTCTTC.

There are a few counts of this clonotype. The V gene is TRBV20-1, the J gene TRBJ2-1, with a possible D match to TRBD2 (5 bases). Trimming stripped 2 bases from V and 2 bases from J, with 16 bases between. The length of the CDR3 is 16 residues. Germline V gives CDR1 DFQATT, CDR2 SNEGSKA (reference sequence). The CDR3 reads CSARPHRGLTYNEQFF. The CDR3 nucleotides read TGCAGTGCTAGACCCCATCGGGGTTTAACCTACAATGAGCAGTTCTTC.

The V call is TRBV6-1, the J call TRBJ2-5; 8 bases match TRBD1. V lost 7 bases to trimming and J lost 9 bases; unmatched junction nucleotides: 7. This CDR3 has 12 residues. CDR1 and CDR2 (germline): MNHNS, SASEGT. The DNA for the CDR3 is TGTGCCAGCACTCAATCGGGACAGGCCCAGTACTTC. Amino acid sequence: CASTQSGQAQYF.

This chain joins TRBV4-2 and TRBJ2-3; D may be TRBD1 or TRBD2 (5 bases each). V lost 1 base and J 6 bases, leaving 17 bases between the germline ends. From germline, CDR1 is LGHNA and CDR2 YNFKEQ. The CDR3 consists of 16 residues. The CDR3 DNA reads as TGTGCCAGCAGCCAAGCTTCCGGGGCTCCCACGGATACGCAGTATTTT. Translating gives CASSQASGAPTDTQYF.

The chain has TRBV5-1 and TRBJ2-1; D may be TRBD1 (5 bases). The J call may not be correct, given that the DNA end is closer to TRBJ2-7. Looked up from germline, CDR1 is SGHRS and CDR2 is YFSETQ. This CDR3 spans 15 amino acids. CDR3: CASSRRVDLYNEQYF. The CDR3 DNA reads as TGCGCCAGCAGCCGCAGGGTGGACCTTTACAATGAGCAGTACTTC.

The chain couples TRBV6-2 or TRBV6-3 to TRBJ1-1; a possible D gene is TRBD1 (6 bases). CDR1 is MNHEY, CDR2 SVGEGT, per germline. The CDR3 has 14 amino acids. V lost 7 bases and J lost 4, with 16 bases in between. This CDR3 reads CASNPWGPGTEAFF. The CDR3 DNA follows: TGTGCCAGCAATCCTTGGGGGCCGGGCACTGAAGCTTTCTTT.

This clonotype was detected ten times or more. The gene calls are TRBV20-1 and TRBJ2-3, with a tentative D call TRBD1 (6 bases). In germline, CDR1 is DFQATT, CDR2 SNEGSKA (reference sequence). This CDR3 is built from 13 residues. Between the trimmed V and J ends, which lost 6 bases and 3 bases, there was a span of 13 bases. The CDR3 loop is CSAEEQGTDTQYF. DNA of the CDR3: TGCAGTGCGGAAGAACAGGGAACAGATACGCAGTATTTT.

The CDR3 coding sequence is TGTGCCAGCAGTTTTGATAGGGGGCACACCGGGGAGCTGTTTTTT. It yields the protein CASSFDRGHTGELFF. The chain recombines TRBV27 with TRBJ2-2, with 7 bases aligning to TRBD1. Germline V gene data show CDR1 as MNHEY and CDR2 as SMNVEV (reference sequence). The trim removed 3 bases at V and 3 bases at J, leaving 4 bases unmatched. There are 15 residues in the CDR3.

This clonotype was recorded many times. The genes are TRBV12-3 or TRBV12-4 and TRBJ1-5, with D unclear. This CDR3 region has 15 residues. With 5 bases removed from V and 3 bases from J, the gap between germline ends came to 14 bases. CDR3 nucleotides: TGTGCCAGCAGTCTCGGAGCAACTGACAATCAGCCCCAGCATTTT. Protein: CASSLGATDNQPQHF.

V is TRBV10-3 and J is TRBJ2-7; D possibly uses TRBD1 or TRBD2 (5 bases each). CDR1 is ENHRY, CDR2 SYGVKD, per germline. The V gene lost 4 bases and the J gene lost 5 bases, with 9 bases spanning the gap. There are 12 residues in the CDR3. The CDR3 here is CAISGQGDEQYF. CDR3 nucleotides: TGTGCCATCAGTGGGCAGGGAGACGAGCAGTACTTC.